The 25 T cell receptor beta chains listed next were all sequenced from one sample in a study of T cells in Graves' hyperthyroidism and ophthalmopathy (dated 2019 in TCRdb). Preparation of the library involved multiplex PCR. Sequencing took place on an Illumina HiSeq 2000. Amplification of TCR beta CDR3 regions was carried out from RNA transcripts. The TCR CDR3 was subjected to a first round of RT-PCR using the HTBI primer set and the Qiagen OneStep RT-PCR kit. TCRdb's own reprocessing of the public reads used fastp at Q25 and MiXCR and kept productive beta chains. Every entry covers one CDR3 protein and lists the most common genes and DNA from its rows. This sample is represented by about 270,000 distinct CDR3 sequences; about 24% of them were singletons. Clones ranked in the top ten supply under 40% of the sample. The sample was blood. These receptor sequences come from a woman aged 40 to 49 with Graves' ophthalmopathy.

There are many counts of this clonotype. V is TRBV5-1 and J is TRBJ2-4, with D possibly being TRBD1 (7 bases). This CDR3 has 14 amino acids. V was cut by 6 bases and J by 7 bases, with 17 bases left in between. The V gene's germline CDR1 is SGHRS and CDR2 YFSETQ. This CDR3 reads CASKGGDRANIQYF. DNA for the CDR3: TGCGCCAGCAAGGGGGGCGACAGGGCGAACATTCAGTACTTC.

Many counts were recorded for this clonotype. The rearrangement links TRBV4-1 to TRBJ2-2; TRBD2 matches 13 bases. The junction had 6 bases not matched to a gene; V was cut back by 5 bases and J by 6 bases. This CDR3 contains 16 residues. Germline V gene lookup returns CDR1 MGHRA and CDR2 YSYEKL. CDR3 sequence: CASSDGTSGISGELFF. CDR3 sequence (DNA): TGCGCCAGCAGCGACGGGACTAGCGGGATCTCCGGGGAGCTGTTTTTT.

Ten or more counts support this clonotype. The chain is built from TRBV27 and TRBJ1-1; D ambiguous. In germline, CDR1 is MNHEY, CDR2 SMNVEV (reference sequence). Trimming pared 0 bases from V and 0 bases from J, leaving 14 bases between. This CDR3 is 17 amino acids long. The CDR3 DNA reads TGTGCCAGCAGTTTATCTCGACGGGCCTTCATGAACACTGAAGCTTTCTTT. Translation: CASSLSRRAFMNTEAFF.

The table lists this clonotype with many counts. The V and J genes are TRBV28 and TRBJ2-2; 9 nucleotides line up with TRBD2. The CDR3 spans 18 residues. Germline CDR1 is MDHEN and CDR2 is SYDVKM. The V and J ends lost 5 bases and 4 bases, in that order; junction bases with no gene match: 14. The CDR3 protein is CASSPPEGREGPTGELFF. The CDR3 DNA follows: TGTGCCAGCAGTCCCCCAGAGGGGCGGGAGGGGCCCACCGGGGAGCTGTTTTTT. The entire variable domain, with the rest obtained from reference TRBV28 and TRBJ2-2, is as follows: DVKVTQSSRYLVKRTGEKVFLECVQDMDHENMFWYRQDPGLGLRLIYFSYDVKMKEKGDIPEGYSVSREKKERFSLILESASTNQTSMYLCASSPPEGREGPTGELFFGEGSRLTVL.

The chain couples TRBV19 to TRBJ2-5, with D unclear. The CDR3 is made up of 13 amino acids. The V gene's germline CDR1 is LNHDA and CDR2 SQIVND (reference sequence). V was trimmed by 5 bases and J by 7 bases, leaving 14 bases between them. The CDR3 sequence is CASSGGRSGTQYF. CDR3 bases: TGTGCCAGTAGTGGCGGCAGGTCTGGGACCCAGTACTTC.

This clonotype has ten or more counts. A clone one base away is much larger, so this may be a read error. Without the conserved terminal phenylalanine or tryptophan, this CDR3 likely stems from a read error. The chain uses TRBV29-1 and TRBJ1-2; D might be TRBD1 (5 bases). The CDR3 loop spans 13 amino acids. CDR1 and CDR2 (germline): SQVTM, ANQGSEA. The CDR3 region is CSAEGGGNGGYTL. CDR3 in DNA: TGCAGCGCTGAAGGCGGGGGAAACGGTGGCTACACCCTC.

The rearrangement links TRBV19 to TRBJ1-1; D gene uncertain. Germline CDR1 is LNHDA and CDR2 is SQIVND (reference sequence). The V and J ends lost 6 bases and 0 bases respectively, with 14 bases between them. This CDR3 region has 15 residues. CDR3 sequence: CASRRGAELNTEAFF. As DNA, the CDR3 is TGTGCCAGTAGGAGAGGAGCAGAGTTGAACACTGAAGCTTTCTTT.

A few counts support this clonotype. The V call is TRBV30, the J call TRBJ2-7, with D maybe TRBD1 (5 bases). Trimming left V 4 bases short and J 5 bases short, with 12 bases between. The CDR3 runs 12 residues. CDR1 and CDR2 from the germline V gene are GTSNPN and SVGIG (reference sequence). In nucleotides, the CDR3 is TGTGCCTGGAACTGGCAGGGCCACGAGCAGTACTTC. Its protein is CAWNWQGHEQYF.

There are a few counts of this clonotype. This clone may be a read error of a much larger clone one base away. The chain recombines TRBV10-3 with TRBJ2-7; D is possibly TRBD2 (6 bases). Trimming removed 5 bases from V and 1 base from J, with 9 bases in between. Germline CDR1 ENHRY, CDR2 SYGVKD. This CDR3 spans 13 amino acids. CDR3 coding DNA: TGTGCCATCAGTCCTAGCGCTTCCTACGAGCAGTACTTC. It is translated as CAISPSASYEQYF.

Notes on this clonotype: Given a much more abundant clone one base away, this may be a read error. The rearrangement joins TRBV4-2 to TRBJ2-7, with a weak D call TRBD2 (5 bases). The germline V and J ends were trimmed by 4 bases and 5 bases, with 15 bases remaining between them. Germline V gene sequence: CDR1 LGHNA, CDR2 YNFKEQ. The CDR3 runs 14 residues. The CDR3 here is CASSPVTAGNEQYF. CDR3 in DNA: TGTGCCAGCAGCCCCGTGACTGCGGGCAACGAGCAGTACTTC.

In the case of this clonotype: One end of the junction is discordant with germline, which a read error may explain. The chain has TRBV12-3 or TRBV12-4 and TRBJ1-2; D remains unclear. The CDR3 spans 15 residues. The CDR3: CASSLTEAGTYGYNF. The DNA of the CDR3 is TGTGCCAGCAGTTTAACGGAAGCCGGCACCTATGGCTACAACTTC.

At least ten counts were recorded for this clonotype. The J gene is TRBJ2-7, the V gene TRBV7-6; 13 nucleotides agree with TRBD2. With V trimmed by 5 bases and J by 5 bases, 6 bases remained unmatched. In germline, CDR1 is SGHVS, CDR2 FNYEAQ. The CDR3 is 15 amino acids. DNA for the CDR3: TGTGCCAGCAGCCAGAGGACTAGCGGGAGCCACGAGCAGTACTTC. Translation: CASSQRTSGSHEQYF.

The chain employs TRBV6-1 and TRBJ1-5; D is uncertain. There are 13 residues in the CDR3. V lost 5 bases and J lost 4, with 9 bases in between. Germline CDR1 is MNHNS and CDR2 is SASEGT. CDR3 residues: CASSKWQNQPQHF. The CDR3 DNA sequence: TGTGCCAGCAGTAAATGGCAGAATCAGCCCCAGCATTTT.

This clonotype was counted many times. The CDR3 region has the DNA TGTGCCAGCAGTTCCGAGCAAACCCGTCAGCCCCAGCATTTT. Protein product: CASSSEQTRQPQHF. This rearrangement joins TRBV28 to TRBJ1-5, with D unclear. The CDR3 runs to 14 residues. In germline, CDR1 is MDHEN, CDR2 SYDVKM. The ends were cut back, 4 bases at V and 6 bases at J, with 13 bases in the middle. Looking up the rest from reference TRBV28 and TRBJ1-5 gives the full variable domain: DVKVTQSSRYLVKRTGEKVFLECVQDMDHENMFWYRQDPGLGLRLIYFSYDVKMKEKGDIPEGYSVSREKKERFSLILESASTNQTSMYLCASSSEQTRQPQHFGDGTRLSIL.

This clonotype showed up many times. The junction does not match germline at one end; this may be a read error. This chain joins TRBV7-7 and TRBJ2-5, with D maybe TRBD1 (6 bases). Germline CDR1 SSHAT, CDR2 FNYEAQ (reference sequence). The CDR3 sequence is 15 residues long. The CDR3 bases are TGTGCTAGCAGCCCCACCCCGGACAGCGTAGAGACCCAGTACTTC. Its protein product is CASSPTPDSVETQYF.

This clonotype was picked up many times. The chain combines TRBV6-4 with TRBJ2-2, with 11 bases identical to TRBD1. V was clipped by 6 bases and J by 7 bases; unmatched bases: 16. CDR1 and CDR2 (germline): MRHNA, SNTAGT. The CDR3 spans 18 residues. CDR3 amino acids: CASRSSPWTGGSYGELFF. The CDR3 DNA sequence: TGTGCCAGCAGGAGCTCCCCCTGGACAGGGGGCTCATACGGGGAGCTGTTTTTT.

This clonotype was recorded many times. The rearrangement joins TRBV30 to TRBJ1-2; D unresolved. This CDR3 is 13 amino acids long. The V gene's germline CDR1 is GTSNPN and CDR2 SVGIG (reference sequence). With 3 bases removed from V and 3 bases from J, the gap between germline ends came to 11 bases. The CDR3 protein is CAWRIRNDYGYTF. CDR3 sequence (DNA): TGTGCCTGGAGGATCAGGAATGACTATGGCTACACCTTC.

This clonotype came up many times. The V call is TRBV6-5, the J call TRBJ1-3, with D maybe TRBD1 (6 bases). Germline CDR1 MNHEY, CDR2 SVGAGI. The CDR3 has 14 amino acids. V was trimmed by 0 bases and J by 7 bases, leaving 10 bases between them. CDR3 sequence: CASSYSLQGNTIYF. CDR3 coding DNA: TGTGCCAGCAGTTACTCGCTACAGGGCAACACCATATATTTT.

The chain carries TRBV28 and TRBJ2-7; D is unclear. The CDR3 length is 15 residues. The V end lost 6 bases, the J end lost 3 bases, and 18 bases lay between the germline ends. Germline V CDR1 and CDR2: MDHEN, SYDVKM. In DNA form, the CDR3 reads TGTGCCAGCAGGGTACCCCGAGACAATCACTACGAGCAGTACTTC. As protein: CASRVPRDNHYEQYF.

The sample holds many counts of this clonotype. The chain carries TRBV11-2 and TRBJ2-7, with D perhaps matching TRBD2 (6 bases). V was cut by 5 bases and J by 2 bases, with 19 bases left in between. CDR3 length equals 16 residues. The germline CDR1 and CDR2 sequences are SGHAT and FQNNGV. In DNA, the CDR3 is TGTGCCAGCAGCCCCCCGCTGGTAGCGGTCACCTACGAGCAGTACTTC. It translates to CASSPPLVAVTYEQYF.

This clonotype was seen many times. The chain carries TRBV28 and TRBJ1-5; 7 bases map to TRBD1. The CDR3 extends over 12 amino acids. Germline assignment: CDR1 MDHEN and CDR2 SYDVKM. In nucleotides, the CDR3 is TGTGCAGAACAGGGGAGGGGTCAGCCCCAGCATTTT. This encodes CAEQGRGQPQHF.

This clonotype came up many times. The chain recombines TRBV28 with TRBJ1-3, with 7 positions matching TRBD1. Trimming cost V 8 bases and J 0 bases; bases outside gene matches: 7. The CDR3 sequence is 15 residues long. Germline CDR1 is MDHEN and CDR2 is SYDVKM. The CDR3 is CASGWNRGSGNTIYF. CDR3 sequence (DNA): TGTGCCAGCGGGTGGAACAGGGGCTCTGGAAACACCATATATTTT. Looking up the rest from reference TRBV28 and TRBJ1-3 gives the full variable domain: DVKVTQSSRYLVKRTGEKVFLECVQDMDHENMFWYRQDPGLGLRLIYFSYDVKMKEKGDIPEGYSVSREKKERFSLILESASTNQTSMYLCASGWNRGSGNTIYFGEGSWLTVV.

The rearrangement joins TRBV12-3 or TRBV12-4 to TRBJ2-7, with D unclear. V was trimmed by 3 bases and J by 4 bases, leaving 16 bases between them. CDR3 length: 15 residues. The DNA of the CDR3 is TGTGCCAGCAGTTTTTATTTAGGTGGAGTTTACGAGCAGTACTTC. Protein product: CASSFYLGGVYEQYF.

This clonotype was recorded many times. The J gene is TRBJ2-2, the V gene TRBV20-1, with TRBD2 matching 8 bases. J was trimmed by 4 bases and V by 5 bases; bases with no gene match: 12. From germline, CDR1 is DFQATT and CDR2 SNEGSKA (reference sequence). This CDR3 spans 16 amino acids. CDR3 residues: CSAPGGGGPSTGELFF. In DNA form, the CDR3 reads TGCAGTGCTCCCGGGGGGGGAGGGCCGAGCACCGGGGAGCTGTTTTTT.

This clonotype was found many times. The chain uses TRBV12-3 or TRBV12-4 and TRBJ1-5; unclear D gene. The CDR3 sequence is 14 residues long. V lost 5 bases to trimming and J lost 0 bases, with 8 bases between them. The CDR3 sequence: CASSGVNSNQPQHF. CDR3 bases: TGTGCCAGCAGTGGGGTAAATAGCAATCAGCCCCAGCATTTT.